Ten or more counts support the clone carrying this TCR beta chain. No antigen is known for it. This record belongs to a study of early T cells in non-severe SARS-CoV-2 infection. The study, taken as a whole, reports: Database matching using VDJdb favored anti-spike CD8 responses, with private and CD4 specificities left missing.

TCRdb fed the 5' RACE reads into MiXCR, producing one record per CDR3 protein. Of over 45,000 distinct CDR3 sequences listed, 5.6% are singletons. The V and J ends lost 2 bases and 2 bases respectively, with 12 bases between them. This CDR3 contains 16 residues. CDR1 and CDR2 from the germline V gene are SGHTA and FQGNSA. V and J are TRBV7-2 and TRBJ2-2; D gene ambiguous. Sequencing was performed on whole blood. The receptor's source is an adult who was a healthcare worker with PCR-confirmed SARS-CoV-2 infection or an uninfected control (not recorded which). For the CDR3, the DNA is TGTGCCAGCAGCTTAACTCCCGCCATAAACACCGGGGAGCTGTTTTTT. This gives the protein CASSLTPAINTGELFF. The full variable domain, rest sourced from reference TRBV7-2 and TRBJ2-2, is GAGVSQSPSNKVTEKGKDVELRCDPISGHTALYWYRQSLGQGLEFLIYFQGNSAPDKSGLPSDRFSAERTGGSVSTLTIQRTQQEDSAVYLCASSLTPAINTGELFFGEGSRLTVL.